This T cell receptor beta chain was sequenced for a study of PD-1 blockade in classical Hodgkin lymphoma. The germline V gene has CDR1 ENHRY and CDR2 SYGVKD. This CDR3 is built from 13 residues. The V and J ends lost 2 bases and 4 bases respectively, with 8 bases between them. As to time point: cycle 4 day 1 (C4D1), after six to seven weeks of nivolumab. Relapses following autologous stem cell transplantation were seen in all patients, with brentuximab vedotin exposure varying. Patients showed best responses of complete response, partial response or progressive disease. The method was immunoSEQ multiplex PCR; TCRdb's version includes in-frame clones alone and lacks a portion of them. The data hold tens of thousands of clones, with approximately 90% observed a single time. Worth noting for this clone: Its target is not known.

The study's findings and limits: Baseline TCR diversity was reportedly lower in newly diagnosed patients than healthy donors. Exclusion was applied to patients who started nivolumab under 1 year after ASCT.

The rearrangement links TRBV10-3 to TRBJ1-2; possible D gene TRBD1, 5 bases. This TCR derives from a human donor with classical Hodgkin lymphoma. The sequences come from peripheral blood mononuclear cells (PBMCs), collected before the fourth cycle of nivolumab. The CDR3 sequence: CAISEDRTYGYTF. CDR3 DNA sequence: TGTGCCATCAGTGAGGACAGAACCTATGGCTACACCTTC.